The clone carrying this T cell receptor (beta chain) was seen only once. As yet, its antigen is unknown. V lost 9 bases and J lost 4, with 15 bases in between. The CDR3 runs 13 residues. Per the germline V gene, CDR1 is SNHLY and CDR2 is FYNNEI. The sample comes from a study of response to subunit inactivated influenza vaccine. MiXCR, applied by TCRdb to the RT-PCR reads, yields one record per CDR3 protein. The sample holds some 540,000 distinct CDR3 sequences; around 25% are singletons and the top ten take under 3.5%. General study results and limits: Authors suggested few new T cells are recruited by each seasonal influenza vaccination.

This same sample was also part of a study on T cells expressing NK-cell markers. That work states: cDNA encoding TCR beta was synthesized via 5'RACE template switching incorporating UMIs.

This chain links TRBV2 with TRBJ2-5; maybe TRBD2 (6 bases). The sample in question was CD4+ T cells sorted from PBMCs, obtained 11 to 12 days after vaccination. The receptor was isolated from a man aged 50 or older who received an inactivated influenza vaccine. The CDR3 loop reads CASEGLGGETQYF. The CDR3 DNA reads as TGTGCCAGTGAGGGACTGGGGGGAGAGACCCAGTACTTC.